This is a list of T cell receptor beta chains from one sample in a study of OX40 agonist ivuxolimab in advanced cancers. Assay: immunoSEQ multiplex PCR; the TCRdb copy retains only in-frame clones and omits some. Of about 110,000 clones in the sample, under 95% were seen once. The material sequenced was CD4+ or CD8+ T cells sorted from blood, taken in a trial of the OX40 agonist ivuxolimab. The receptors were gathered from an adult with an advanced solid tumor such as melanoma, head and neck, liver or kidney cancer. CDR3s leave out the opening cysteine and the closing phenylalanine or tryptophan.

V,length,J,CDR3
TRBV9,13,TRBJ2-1,ASSVAGYSHNEQF
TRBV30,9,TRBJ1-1,AWSVLDEAF
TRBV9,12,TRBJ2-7,ASSVGVGAWEQY
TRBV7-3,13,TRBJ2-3,ASSLRGVSTDTQY
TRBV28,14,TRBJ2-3,ASSLIWAGGTDTQY
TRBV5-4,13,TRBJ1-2,ASSPEPDSRPGYT
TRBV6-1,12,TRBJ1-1,ASSENRGNTEAF
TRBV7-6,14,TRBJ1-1,ASSLAEGLGDTEAF
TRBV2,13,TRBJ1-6,ASSKQPDSNSPLH
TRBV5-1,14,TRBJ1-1,ASSPSGTAMNTEAF